This is a list of T cell receptor beta chains from one sample in a study of identical twins. Via MiXCR, TCRdb re-called the 5' RACE reads, giving one row per CDR3 protein. The sample includes more than 1.5 million distinct CDR3 sequences, about 32% of them seen just once. The sequencing input was cord blood. The receptors originated from a newborn girl in good health. CDR3s include the opening cysteine and the closing phenylalanine or tryptophan. The D gene is left open where the match is weak. Clone sizes are given selectively: once, few, many, or a class where the clone is expanded.

size,J,V,D,DNA,CDR3
-,TRBJ1-2,TRBV7-9,-,TGTGCCAGCAGCGACGGGACATTTGGCTACACCTTC,CASSDGTFGYTF
-,TRBJ2-1,TRBV5-6,-,TGTGCCAGCAGGACTATCGGGAATGAGCAGTTCTTC,CASRTIGNEQFF
-,TRBJ1-4,TRBV5-6,TRBD1,TGTGCCAGCAGCCCAGCCGGAGGAATCCGGGACAGGGAACTGTTTTTT,CASSPAGGIRDRELFF
-,TRBJ2-1,TRBV20-1,-,TGCAGTGCGGGAGAGTCGGGCCTCCCCTACAATGAGCAGTTCTTC,CSAGESGLPYNEQFF
-,TRBJ2-1,TRBV10-3,TRBD2,TGTGCCATCAGTGAGCTGGGTCTAGCGGGAGCGTACAATGAGCAGTTCTTC,CAISELGLAGAYNEQFF
-,TRBJ2-3,TRBV19,-,TGTGCCAGTAGTTCCCCCGGGCGTTATCGCACAGATACGCAGTATTTT,CASSSPGRYRTDTQYF
few,TRBJ2-3,TRBV28,-,TGTGCCAGCAAAAAAAACACAGATACGCAGTATTTT,CASKKNTDTQYF
-,TRBJ2-5,TRBV5-1,-,TGCGCCAGCAGCAAATTTCCGGGACACCAAGAGACCCAGTACTTC,CASSKFPGHQETQYF
few,TRBJ2-3,TRBV29-1,TRBD2,TGCAGCGTTGTCCGGCTAGCGGGAACCACAGATACGCAGTATTTT,CSVVRLAGTTDTQYF
many,TRBJ1-2,TRBV29-1,-,TGCAGCGTTGCTGTTCTGGCTACGGATGGCTACACCTTC,CSVAVLATDGYTF
-,TRBJ1-1,TRBV7-9,-,TGTGCCAGCAGCTTAAACAGGGCGGCGAACACTGAAGCTTTCTTT,CASSLNRAANTEAFF
-,TRBJ2-7,TRBV5-1,-,TGCGCCAGCAGCTTGGTAGGTTATCGGTACAATGAGCAGTACTTC,CASSLVGYRYNEQYF
many,TRBJ2-3,TRBV28,TRBD1,TGTGCCAGCAGGGGACAGTGGGAAGATACGCAGTATTTT,CASRGQWEDTQYF
many,TRBJ2-7,TRBV5-1,-,TGTGCCAGCAGTTTCGGAGGGACCTACGAGCAGTACTTC,CASSFGGTYEQYF
few,TRBJ1-2,TRBV29-1,-,TGCAGCGCAAACACAGGGTCCTCAAGGGGCTACACCTTC,CSANTGSSRGYTF
-,TRBJ2-7,TRBV20-1,-,TGCAGTGCTACCCTTCCGCAGGGCTACGAGCAGTACTTC,CSATLPQGYEQYF
-,TRBJ2-3,TRBV7-2,-,TGTGCCAGCAGCTCCTCACAGGGAGCAGATACGCAGTATTTT,CASSSSQGADTQYF
-,TRBJ2-3,TRBV5-1,-,TGCGCCAGCAGCTTGGACGGTCTCAGAACAGATACGCAGTATTTT,CASSLDGLRTDTQYF
-,TRBJ2-7,TRBV20-1,-,TGCAGTTGTTTGGGTCTCGTCTACAATGAGCAGTACTTC,CSCLGLVYNEQYF
-,TRBJ2-7,TRBV20-1,-,TGCAGTGCTAGACTCGCTAGAACCGGCGAGCAGTACTTC,CSARLARTGEQYF
-,TRBJ2-3,TRBV11-3,TRBD2,TGTGCCAGCAGCTCGGGTCAACGGGGGGCAGATACGCAGTATTTT,CASSSGQRGADTQYF
many,TRBJ2-7,TRBV29-1,TRBD1,TGCAGCGCCGCGGGACAGGGGAACTACGAGCAGTACTTC,CSAAGQGNYEQYF
-,TRBJ1-4,TRBV28,-,TGTGCCAGCAGTATCTACACCACAACTAATGAAAAACTGTTTTTT,CASSIYTTTNEKLFF
-,TRBJ1-4,TRBV5-8,TRBD1,TGTGCCAGCAGCTATTGGACAGGGACTAATGAAAAACTGTTTTTT,CASSYWTGTNEKLFF
-,TRBJ1-4,TRBV20-1,-,TGCAGTGCTAGCCGCCCCGCTTTTTCAACTAATGAAAAACTGTTTTTT,CSASRPAFSTNEKLFF
-,TRBJ1-4,TRBV20-1,-,TGCAGTGTTAGATTCCCCTCCGACAGCACAACTAATGAAAAACTGTTTTTT,CSVRFPSDSTTNEKLFF
-,TRBJ1-1,TRBV5-1,-,TGCGCCAGCAGCTTTGGGGCGGCAGGGGCGATGAACACTGAAGCTTTCTTT,CASSFGAAGAMNTEAFF
-,TRBJ1-2,TRBV7-9,-,TGTGCCAGCAGCTTAGCGGGGGGCCACACCTTC,CASSLAGGHTF
-,TRBJ2-1,TRBV20-1,-,TGCAGTGCCGCCCCCCACCCGGCGGTCAGCTCCTACAATGAGCAGTTCTTC,CSAAPHPAVSSYNEQFF
-,TRBJ1-5,TRBV6-5,TRBD1,TGTGCCAGCAGGCTCACAGGGGGATATAGCAATCAGCCCCAGCATTTT,CASRLTGGYSNQPQHF
-,TRBJ2-6,TRBV25-1,TRBD2,TGTGCCAGCAGTGAATTCGGGGGGGTTTTTGGGGCCAACGTCCTGACTTTC,CASSEFGGVFGANVLTF
-,TRBJ2-6,TRBV6-5,-,TGTGCCAGCAGTCGTATGAGGACACTCCACAACGTCCTGACTTTC,CASSRMRTLHNVLTF
-,TRBJ1-1,TRBV3-1,-,TGTGCCAGCAGCCCCGACGGATACATGAACACTGAAGCTTTCTTT,CASSPDGYMNTEAFF
few,TRBJ2-3,TRBV6-1,TRBD2,TGTGCCAGCAAAGGATTTCTGGGGACTAGCGGGAGCTCAGAGGCCCTCACACATACGCAGTATTTT,CASKGFLGTSGSSEALTHTQYF
many,TRBJ2-1,TRBV20-1,-,TGCAGTGCATCCCGGAACAATGAGCAGTTCTTC,CSASRNNEQFF
-,TRBJ2-7,TRBV12-5,TRBD2,TGTGCTAGTGGTTTGACGACAGGAATACTCGAACTAGCGGGAGGATATGAGCAGTACTTC,CASGLTTGILELAGGYEQYF
-,TRBJ2-5,TRBV10-3,TRBD2,TGTGCCACCGAGACTAGCGGGGGGGCCAATGAGCAGTACTTC,CATETSGGANEQYF
few,TRBJ2-3,TRBV6-1,TRBD2,TGTGCCAGCAGTGCCCGGGGGGGCCATCAAGATACGCAGTATTTT,CASSARGGHQDTQYF
-,TRBJ2-5,TRBV6-5,TRBD2,TGTGCCAGCAGCCGAGGGAGGGCCTACAATGAGCAGTACTTC,CASSRGRAYNEQYF
-,TRBJ2-5,TRBV24-1,TRBD2,TGTGCCGCCAGCCCAACCAGACTAGCGGGAGAGACCCAGTACTTC,CAASPTRLAGETQYF
-,TRBJ2-7,TRBV5-1,-,TGCGCCAGCAGGGAACGGGAGCCACCCTACGAGCAGTACTTC,CASREREPPYEQYF
-,TRBJ1-1,TRBV28,-,TGTGCCAGCAGCCTCCCGGTACCTTCAGTAGCTTTCTTT,CASSLPVPSVAFF
few,TRBJ2-1,TRBV20-1,TRBD2,TGCAGTGCTAGCCGACTAGCGGGAGGGTTCTTC,CSASRLAGGFF
-,TRBJ2-5,TRBV30,-,TGTGCCTGGAGTGTACTGCACCAAGAGACCCAGTACTTC,CAWSVLHQETQYF
-,TRBJ1-1,TRBV10-2,TRBD1,TGCGCCAGCAGTGAGTCGAGGGGGCTTGAAGCTTTCTTT,CASSESRGLEAFF
-,TRBJ1-1,TRBV5-6,TRBD1,TGTGCCAGCAGCCCGGGGGACAGCCAGAGCGGGTCTTTCTTT,CASSPGDSQSGSFF
once,TRBJ2-7,TRBV6-5,-,TGTGCCAGCAGTTATCTCCAGGAAAGTGGCCTCTACGAGCAGTACTTC,CASSYLQESGLYEQYF
-,TRBJ1-2,TRBV3-1,-,TGTGCCAGCAGCCAATTGGAATTTGGCTACACCTTC,CASSQLEFGYTF
-,TRBJ1-6,TRBV7-9,TRBD1,TGTGCCAGCAGCCTCCCGGGACAGGGCAGTTCACCCCTCCACTTT,CASSLPGQGSSPLHF
-,TRBJ1-6,TRBV3-1,TRBD1,TGTGCCAGCAGCCAAGGACAGGGCCCTGGCCACTTT,CASSQGQGPGHF
few,TRBJ2-7,TRBV12-3/TRBV12-4,TRBD2,TGTGCCAGCAGTCTCCTACTTCCCTTGGGACTAGCGGGCCCCTCCTACGAGCAGTACTTC,CASSLLLPLGLAGPSYEQYF
many,TRBJ2-7,TRBV28,TRBD1,TGTGCCAGCGGACAGGGGGCCTACGAGCAGTACTTC,CASGQGAYEQYF
-,TRBJ1-2,TRBV4-1,-,TGCGCCAGCAGCCAAGATTCGGCCTCCTATGGCTACACCTTC,CASSQDSASYGYTF
many,TRBJ2-7,TRBV5-1,-,TGCGCCAGCAGCTATAACCCCTGGACAGAGATCTCCTACGAGCAGTACTTC,CASSYNPWTEISYEQYF
few,TRBJ2-7,TRBV14,TRBD1,TGTGCCAGCAGCCCCTGGACAGGGCAGGACTACGAGCAGTACTTC,CASSPWTGQDYEQYF